This T cell receptor beta chain was retrieved from a study of Ad26.COV2.S vaccination and SARS-CoV-2 variants. The overall study: Sample donor was a member of the COV1001 Ad26.COV2.S trial arm.

Repertoires were generated with immunoSEQ multiplex PCR, while TCRdb's copy carries only in-frame clones and drops some. The table has 350,000 to 600,000 clones, 80% to 90% seen once. Study-wide results and limits: Relative to placebo recipients, vaccine recipients exhibited elevated spike-specific TCR breadth. Analytic work on TCR breadth and depth might have understated the full extent of total T cell responses.

CDR1 is SGHAT and CDR2 is FQNNGV in the germline V gene. This CDR3 has 14 amino acids. The ends lost 3 bases at V and 7 bases at J; junction bases unmatched: 6. Treatment in this sample: 19 received Ad26.COV2.S at low or high dose, single or two shots; 5 received placebo; per-sample allocation not given. Vaccine and placebo recipients were sampled on day 63 after the first injection. This person who donated was an adult of 18-55 years in Boston. On this clone: Its antigen is unknown.

The V call is TRBV11-2, the J call TRBJ2-7; 10 nucleotides match TRBD1. This material consisted of peripheral blood, taken in a trial of Ad26.COV2.S vaccine versus placebo. This receptor was taken from a person aged 18-65 years who received the Ad26.COV2.S COVID-19 vaccine or a placebo. CDR3 amino acids: CASSFGTGAREQYF. For the CDR3, the DNA is TGTGCCAGCAGCTTTGGGACAGGGGCGCGGGAGCAGTACTTC.